These T cell receptor beta chains were read from a single sample in a study of tumor-infiltrating lymphocytes in oesophageal squamous cell carcinoma. TCRdb re-analysed the PCR reads in MiXCR, keeping a single row per CDR3 protein. The table has around 16,000 distinct CDR3 sequences, 50% seen once; the top ten hold over 15%. Specimen: esophageal tumor tissue. The receptor source for this set is a male donor with esophageal squamous cell carcinoma. Both conserved end residues are part of each CDR3. The order of the fields is clone size, J gene, V gene, D gene, CDR3 protein, CDR3 DNA. D genes are given only for firm matches. Only part of the rows carry a size: once, few, many, or a class if the clone is expanded.

>medium-sized|TRBJ1-5|TRBV7-8|-
CASSLRLFSNQPQHF
TGTGCCAGCAGCTTAAGGTTGTTTAGCAATCAGCCCCAGCATTTT
>many|TRBJ2-5|TRBV19|TRBD2
CASSILAGFPETQYF
TGTGCCAGTAGTATCCTAGCGGGATTCCCAGAGACCCAGTACTTC
>few|TRBJ2-5|TRBV7-3|-
CASSRGVAETQYF
TGTGCCAGCAGCCGAGGGGTGGCGGAGACCCAGTACTTC
>-|TRBJ2-7|TRBV28|TRBD2
CASSGAGVLDTSGSYEQYF
TGTGCCAGCAGTGGGGCCGGGGTTTTGGATACTAGCGGGAGCTACGAGCAGTACTTC
>-|TRBJ2-1|TRBV7-4|TRBD2
CASSPRTSGSFFGNEQFF
TGTGCCAGCAGCCCGCGGACTAGCGGGAGTTTTTTCGGCAATGAGCAGTTCTTC
>few|TRBJ1-1|TRBV12-3/TRBV12-4|TRBD1
CASRNRGVNTEAFF
TGTGCCAGCAGAAACAGGGGCGTGAACACTGAAGCTTTCTTT
>-|TRBJ1-2|TRBV10-2|-
CASSVGGIYGYTF
TGCGCCAGCAGTGTAGGAGGGATCTATGGCTACACCTTC
>-|TRBJ2-5|TRBV10-3|-
CAIRGTGTEETQYF
TGTGCCATCAGGGGGACCGGGACGGAAGAGACCCAGTACTTC
>-|TRBJ2-4|TRBV7-6|TRBD2
CASSLLAGGAREQYF
TGTGCCAGCAGCTTACTCGCGGGAGGCGCCAGGGAGCAGTACTTC
>once|TRBJ2-1|TRBV7-6|TRBD2
CASSFRTGTSGSSYNEQFF
TGTGCCAGCAGCTTCCGGACCGGGACTAGCGGGAGCTCCTACAATGAGCAGTTCTTC
>-|TRBJ2-7|TRBV7-6|TRBD2
CASSLDPSGYNEQVF
TGTGCCAGCAGCTTAGACCCTAGCGGATACAATGAGCAGGTCTTC
>many|TRBJ1-3|TRBV5-4|TRBD1
CASSWDGQGGNTIYF
TGTGCCAGCAGCTGGGACGGACAGGGTGGAAACACCATATATTTT
>-|TRBJ1-2|TRBV7-6|-
CASSPIGGAGYTF
TGTGCTAGCAGCCCCATTGGGGGGGCTGGCTACACCTTC
>-|TRBJ2-7|TRBV7-9|TRBD1
CASSLQGVSYEQYF
TGTGCCAGCAGCTTACAGGGGGTCTCCTACGAGCAGTACTTC
>many|TRBJ2-5|TRBV5-6|TRBD1
CASSSLGGRETQYF
TGTGCCAGCAGCTCCCTAGGGGGCCGGGAGACCCAGTACTTC
>-|TRBJ1-5|TRBV7-2|-
CASSLDGKYNQPQHF
TGTGCCAGCAGCTTAGACGGCAAATACAATCAGCCCCAGCATTTT
>-|TRBJ1-1|TRBV7-8|TRBD1
CASSPRLDRGAEAFF
TGTGCCAGCAGCCCCCGCCTTGACAGGGGCGCTGAAGCTTTCTTT
>-|TRBJ2-3|TRBV7-9|-
CASSLGVAVTDTQYF
TGTGCCAGCAGCTTAGGGGTAGCGGTCACAGATACGCAGTATTTT
>-|TRBJ2-5|TRBV7-3|TRBD2
CASSFRLAEVIQETQYF
TGTGCCAGCAGCTTCCGGCTAGCGGAAGTAATACAAGAGACCCAGTACTTC
>few|TRBJ1-1|TRBV7-6|-
CASSLVKATEAFF
TGTGCCAGCAGCTTAGTAAAGGCCACTGAAGCTTTCTTT
>many|TRBJ2-5|TRBV15|-
CATSDMGGETQYF
TGTGCCACCAGCGACATGGGAGGAGAGACCCAGTACTTC
>many|TRBJ2-1|TRBV3-1|-
CASSQDYLDEQFF
TGTGCCAGCAGCCAAGATTATCTGGACGAGCAGTTCTTC
>few|TRBJ2-1|TRBV6-1|-
CASTVERGEQFF
TGTGCCAGCACAGTTGAACGAGGTGAGCAGTTCTTC
>many|TRBJ1-1|TRBV19|-
CASSSNTEAFF
TGTGCCAGTAGCTCCAACACTGAAGCTTTCTTT
>many|TRBJ2-7|TRBV6-2/TRBV6-3|-
CASSDSRGEQYF
TGTGCCAGCAGTGACTCCCGTGGAGAGCAGTACTTC
>-|TRBJ2-5|TRBV19|-
CASSQAQETQYF
TGTGCCAGTAGTCAAGCCCAAGAGACCCAGTACTTC
>once|TRBJ2-1|TRBV28|TRBD2
CASSPSGRYNEQFF
TGTGCCAGCAGCCCAAGCGGGAGATACAATGAGCAGTTCTTC
>once|TRBJ2-7|TRBV7-8|TRBD2
CASSLWTSGYEQYF
TGTGCCAGCAGCTTATGGACTAGCGGCTACGAGCAGTACTTC
>-|TRBJ2-1|TRBV6-1|-
CASSNEQFF
TGTGCCAGCTCCAATGAGCAGTTCTTC
>-|TRBJ2-1|TRBV7-2|-
CASSLKGGGALQQFF
TGTGCCAGCAGCTTAAAAGGGGGGGGGGCCCTCCAGCAGTTCTTC
>few|TRBJ2-5|TRBV7-8|-
CASSLVLGEETQYF
TGTGCCAGCAGCTTAGTTCTGGGGGAAGAGACCCAGTACTTC
>-|TRBJ1-5|TRBV12-3/TRBV12-4|TRBD1
CASNPGQKDQPQHF
TGTGCCAGCAACCCGGGACAGAAGGATCAGCCCCAGCATTTT
>-|TRBJ2-5|TRBV20-1|-
CSARRGDGTEKETQYF
TGCAGTGCTAGACGGGGGGATGGGACAGAAAAAGAGACCCAGTACTTC
>many|TRBJ2-2|TRBV6-1|TRBD1
CASSTGGDTGELFF
TGTGCCAGCAGTACAGGGGGCGATACCGGGGAGCTGTTTTTT
>-|TRBJ1-1|TRBV28|-
CASSTIEAFF
TGTGCCAGCAGTACGATAGAAGCTTTCTTT
>many|TRBJ2-1|TRBV7-2|-
CASSLTSIEQFF
TGTGCCAGCAGCTTAACTAGCATTGAGCAGTTCTTC
>-|TRBJ2-2|TRBV6-6|TRBD2
CASSLGLAGDGGTGELFF
TGTGCCAGCAGTTTGGGACTAGCGGGAGATGGGGGCACCGGGGAGCTGTTTTTT
>-|TRBJ2-5|TRBV7-6|-
CASSSLGVEETQYF
TGTGCCAGCAGCTCTCTGGGCGTGGAAGAGACCCAGTACTTC
>many|TRBJ2-7|TRBV28|-
CASIRGGSKVHEQYF
TGTGCCAGCATCCGGGGCGGCTCTAAGGTCCACGAGCAGTACTTC
>-|TRBJ2-3|TRBV6-1|TRBD2
CASKPSGPTDTQYF
TGTGCCAGCAAGCCTAGCGGACCCACAGATACGCAGTATTTT
>-|TRBJ1-1|TRBV7-2|TRBD1
CASSSGQILVAFF
TGTGCCAGCAGCTCGGGACAGATCCTTGTAGCTTTCTTT
>-|TRBJ2-1|TRBV12-3/TRBV12-4|TRBD1
CASRGQGNSYNEQFF
TGTGCCAGCAGAGGACAGGGGAATTCCTACAATGAGCAGTTCTTC
>-|TRBJ1-5|TRBV7-2|-
CASSLEWQVNQPQHF
TGTGCCAGCAGCTTAGAATGGCAGGTCAATCAGCCCCAGCATTTT
>few|TRBJ1-2|TRBV6-1|-
CASSYGGAVGGYTF
TGTGCCAGCAGTTATGGGGGGGCTGTTGGTGGCTACACCTTC